These 15 T cell receptor beta chains were sequenced from one sample in a study of blood T cell repertoires in COVID-19. The table came from immunoSEQ multiplex PCR; TCRdb's copy has only in-frame clones and leaves some out. The data contain 55,000 to 75,000 clones, around nine tenths of them singletons. The sequencing input was peripheral blood. The receptors here all came from a man aged 60 to 69 with acute or convalescent COVID-19.

This sequence joins TRBV6-6 and TRBJ1-5; D may be TRBD1 (5 bases). The CDR3 loop spans 15 amino acids. Trimming stripped 2 bases from V and 3 bases from J, with 11 bases between. Per the germline V gene, CDR1 is MNHNY and CDR2 is SVGAGI (reference sequence). The CDR3 protein is CASSYSRGTNQPQHF. The CDR3 coding sequence is TGTGCCAGCAGTTACAGTAGGGGTACCAATCAGCCCCAGCATTTT.

This chain links TRBV16 with TRBJ1-1; D gene uncertain. Deletions cut 0 bases from V and 1 base from J, with 6 bases between. The CDR3 is made up of 14 amino acids. Germline V gene data show CDR1 as KGHSY and CDR2 as FQNENV. The CDR3: CASSQSPGNTEAFF. The CDR3 region has the DNA TGTGCCAGCAGCCAATCCCCAGGGAACACTGAAGCTTTCTTT. The variable domain in full, completed from reference TRBV16 and TRBJ1-1, reads GEEVAQTPKHLVRGEGQKAKLYCAPIKGHSYVFWYQQVLKNEFKFLISFQNENVFDETGMPKERFSAKCLPNSPCSLEIQATKLEDSAVYFCASSQSPGNTEAFFGQGTRLTVV.

V gene TRBV11-2 combines with J gene TRBJ1-2, with D possibly matching TRBD1 (5 bases). V gave up 2 bases and J gave up 6 bases, with 7 bases separating them. This CDR3 is built from 12 residues. Germline V gene sequence: CDR1 SGHAT, CDR2 FQNNGV. The DNA of the CDR3 is TGTGCCAGCAGCTTACTAGGGGATGGCTACACCTTC. Its translation is CASSLLGDGYTF.

J is TRBJ2-6 and V is TRBV2; possible D gene TRBD1, 5 bases. V was trimmed by 6 bases and J by 0 bases, leaving 9 bases between them. The CDR3 contains 15 residues. CDR1 is SNHLY, CDR2 FYNNEI, per germline. DNA for the CDR3: TGTGCCAGCAGCTCGCAGGGCTCTGGGGCCAACGTCCTGACTTTC. It specifies CASSSQGSGANVLTF.

The rearrangement uses TRBV6-5 and TRBJ2-7; TRBD1 is a possible D gene (6 bases). With 0 bases removed from V and 6 bases from J, the gap between germline ends came to 12 bases. CDR1 and CDR2 from the germline V gene are MNHEY and SVGAGI. The CDR3 is 14 residues long. The CDR3 here is CASSYSSWTVEQYF. CDR3 in DNA: TGTGCCAGCAGTTACTCTTCCTGGACAGTCGAGCAGTACTTC.

The V gene is TRBV6-6, the J gene TRBJ2-3, with no clear D. The CDR3 consists of 14 residues. Germline V gives CDR1 MNHNY, CDR2 SVGAGI (reference sequence). The V end lost 0 bases, the J end lost 9 bases, and 13 bases lay between the germline ends. The CDR3 sequence is CASSYSGSRLTQYF. The CDR3 DNA reads TGTGCCAGCAGTTACTCGGGTAGCCGATTGACGCAGTATTTT.

The chain couples TRBV19 to TRBJ1-5; D might be TRBD1 (6 bases). The V and J ends lost 5 bases and 5 bases respectively, with 16 bases between them. Germline V gives CDR1 LNHDA, CDR2 SQIVND (reference sequence). This CDR3 has 15 amino acids. The CDR3 DNA is TGTGCCAGTAGTCCCGTGGGGGGGGCGGATCAGCCCCAGCATTTT. Amino acid sequence: CASSPVGGADQPQHF.

The V and J genes are TRBV11-2 and TRBJ1-3, with D perhaps matching TRBD1 (5 bases). The ends were cut back, 2 bases at V and 4 bases at J, with 15 bases in the middle. Germline CDR1 reads SGHAT; CDR2 reads FQNNGV. This CDR3 spans 16 amino acids. CDR3 bases: TGTGCCAGCAGCTTATTCCGGGTCCAGGGAGGAAACACCATATATTTT. Translation: CASSLFRVQGGNTIYF.

This chain links TRBV28 with TRBJ1-5; the D gene is possibly TRBD1 (6 bases). The V gene lost 7 bases and the J gene lost 3 bases, with 13 bases spanning the gap. CDR1 is MDHEN, CDR2 SYDVKM, per germline. The CDR3 covers 14 residues. Written as DNA, the CDR3 is TGTGCCAGCAATAAGGACAGACTCAATCAGCCCCAGCATTTT. Amino acid sequence: CASNKDRLNQPQHF.

The genes are TRBV18 and TRBJ2-5; D gene ambiguous. The CDR3 runs 15 residues. From germline, CDR1 is KGHSH and CDR2 LQKENI. V was trimmed by 4 bases and J by 3 bases, leaving 15 bases between them. CDR3 sequence (DNA): TGTGCCAGCTCACGTATCCGACACCTAAAAGAGACCCAGTACTTC. It encodes CASSRIRHLKETQYF. Drawing the rest from reference TRBV18 and TRBJ2-5, the complete variable domain is NAGVMQNPRHLVRRRGQEARLRCSPMKGHSHVYWYRQLPEEGLKFMVYLQKENIIDESGMPKERFSAEFPKEGPSILRIQQVVRGDSAAYFCASSRIRHLKETQYFGPGTRLLVL.

The genes are TRBV24-1 and TRBJ2-3; D is possibly TRBD2 (6 bases). CDR3 length: 16 amino acids. Trimming took 10 bases from V and 0 from J, leaving 19 bases between them. CDR1 is KGHDR, CDR2 SFDVKD, per germline. CDR3 bases: TGTGCCACTTCTGCCCATGGGGCGGGGAGCACAGATACGCAGTATTTT. It translates to CATSAHGAGSTDTQYF.

The rearrangement joins TRBV3-1 (or the pseudogene TRBV3-2) to TRBJ1-1; a weak D match, TRBD1 (6 bases). Between the trimmed V and J ends, which lost 6 bases and 0 bases, there was a span of 11 bases. Germline CDR1 reads LGHDT; CDR2 reads YNNKEL (reference sequence). CDR3 length: 14 residues. The CDR3 DNA is TGTGCCAGCAGTCCCAGGGGCATGAACACTGAAGCTTTCTTT. As protein: CASSPRGMNTEAFF.

J is TRBJ1-1 and V is TRBV12-5; D gene uncertain. In germline, CDR1 is LGHNT, CDR2 FRNRAP. The CDR3 is made up of 13 amino acids. Trimming shortened V by 3 bases and J by 3 bases, and 8 bases separated the two germline ends. In nucleotides, the CDR3 is TGTGCTAGTGGTTTATACAGCCACACTGAAGCTTTCTTT. As protein: CASGLYSHTEAFF.

This rearrangement joins TRBV6-5 to TRBJ2-7; 7 nucleotides align to TRBD1. This CDR3 contains 13 residues. Germline V lookup: CDR1 MNHEY, CDR2 SVGAGI. V lost 5 bases to trimming and J lost 3 bases; unmatched junction nucleotides: 4. CDR3 region: CASSLGTVYEQYF. DNA of the CDR3: TGTGCCAGCAGTCTGGGGACAGTCTACGAGCAGTACTTC.

The chain links TRBV2 to TRBJ1-6; no firm D call. This CDR3 spans 15 amino acids. CDR1 is SNHLY, CDR2 FYNNEI, per germline. V was cut by 6 bases and J by 10 bases, with 19 bases left in between. The CDR3 is CASRHLEGVESPLHF. CDR3 nucleotides: TGTGCCAGCAGGCACTTGGAGGGAGTGGAATCACCCCTCCACTTT.